This T cell receptor (beta chain) comes out of a study of blood T cell repertoires in COVID-19. Study-wide context: Samples came from the United States, Italy and Spain, spanning acute and convalescent COVID-19. In each case, the material was cDNA or gDNA derived from T cells, B-cell-depleted T cells, or PBMCs.

TCRdb's table, derived via immunoSEQ multiplex PCR, lists solely in-frame clones and lacks some. The data hold over 85,000 clones, with more than 85% observed a single time. V lost 6 bases, J lost 2 bases, and 6 bases stayed unmatched. The CDR3 loop spans 14 amino acids. Germline lookup yields CDR1 MNHEY and CDR2 SMNVEV (reference sequence). V and J are TRBV27 and TRBJ1-1; TRBD1 aligns across 7 bases. This TCR came from a man aged 18 to 30 with acute or convalescent COVID-19. The sequenced material came from peripheral blood. The CDR3 DNA reads as TGTGCCAGCAGAGGGGACAGCACAAACACTGAAGCTTTCTTT. Protein: CASRGDSTNTEAFF.